This T cell receptor beta chain appears in the sequencing data of a study of blood T cell repertoires in COVID-19. Whole-study context: Samples of COVID-19 (acute and convalescent) were obtained from the United States, Italy and Spain.

Per the original methods: Amplification with reference gene primers provided the estimates of nucleated cell counts. Libraries were prepared by immunoSEQ multiplex PCR; TCRdb keeps only in-frame clonotypes and omits some of them. That table furnishes V, J and clone size, whereas the DNA furnished D and trimming. The sample has approximately 220,000 clones, 85% to 90% seen once. The CDR3 is 20 residues long. Trimming left V 0 bases short and J 3 bases short, with 25 bases between. Germline V gene sequence: CDR1 MNHEY, CDR2 SVGEGT. The sequence derives from a man aged 45-65 years with acute or convalescent COVID-19. The sequenced sample was peripheral blood. V gene TRBV6-2 or TRBV6-3 combines with J gene TRBJ2-3; tentatively, D is TRBD2 (6 bases). CDR3 nucleotides: TGTGCCAGCAGTTACTCGACCTCGGTACTGGGACGGGGGAATACAGATACGCAGTATTTT. This translates into CASSYSTSVLGRGNTDTQYF.